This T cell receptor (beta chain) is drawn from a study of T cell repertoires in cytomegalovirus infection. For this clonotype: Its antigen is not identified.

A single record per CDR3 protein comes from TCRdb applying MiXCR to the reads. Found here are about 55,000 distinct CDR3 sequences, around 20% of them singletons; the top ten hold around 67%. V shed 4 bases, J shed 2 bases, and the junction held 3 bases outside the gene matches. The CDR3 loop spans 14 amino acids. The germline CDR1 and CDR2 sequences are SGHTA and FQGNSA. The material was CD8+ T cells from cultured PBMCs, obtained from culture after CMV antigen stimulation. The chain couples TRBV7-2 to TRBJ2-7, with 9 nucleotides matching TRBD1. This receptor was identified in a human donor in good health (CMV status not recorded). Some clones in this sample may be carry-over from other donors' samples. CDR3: CASSWGTGTYEQYF. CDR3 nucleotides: TGTGCCAGCAGCTGGGGGACAGGGACCTACGAGCAGTACTTC. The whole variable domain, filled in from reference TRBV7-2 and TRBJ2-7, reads GAGVSQSPSNKVTEKGKDVELRCDPISGHTALYWYRQSLGQGLEFLIYFQGNSAPDKSGLPSDRFSAERTGGSVSTLTIQRTQQEDSAVYLCASSWGTGTYEQYFGPGTRLTVT.